A selection of T cell receptor beta chains follows, all from one sample in a study of shared clonotypes between healthy human individuals. Sequencing used immunoSEQ multiplex PCR; TCRdb keeps in-frame clones, though not all of them. The sample lists 550,000 to 750,000 clones, about 95% seen once, with around 0.11% in the top ten. The specimen sequenced was naive CD8+ T cells sorted from blood. Receptors originate from a woman aged 25 to 39 in good health. Each CDR3 is given with its conserved first and last residue. D genes are given only for firm matches. Clone sizes are given selectively: once, few, many, or a class where the clone is expanded.

TRBV19	once	.	TRBJ2-7	TGTGCCAGTAGTGATATTATCCCCCCTTCCGAGCAGTACTTC	CASSDIIPPSEQYF
TRBV5-1	once	TRBD2	TRBJ2-5	TGCGCCAGCAGCTTACCCCTAGCGGGAACGGGGGAGACCCAGTACTTC	CASSLPLAGTGETQYF
TRBV7-9	.	TRBD2	TRBJ2-1	TGTGCCAGCAGCTTTGAGGCTAGCGGGAAGGGGACCTACAATGAGCAGTTCTTC	CASSFEASGKGTYNEQFF
TRBV27	.	.	TRBJ2-7	TGTGCCAGCAGTTTAGGGACTCTCTCCTACGAGCAGTACTTC	CASSLGTLSYEQYF
TRBV9	.	TRBD2	TRBJ2-1	TGTGCCAGCAGCGAAGCGGGAGTCCCCGGGGAGGAGCAGTTCTTC	CASSEAGVPGEEQFF
TRBV27	once	.	TRBJ1-5	TGTGCCAGCAGTTTTGGCAGGGGAGTTCAGCCCCAGCATTTT	CASSFGRGVQPQHF
TRBV15	.	.	TRBJ2-1	TGTGCCACCAGCACCGAGTTTGACCTCCGGGGCTACAATGAGCAGTTCTTC	CATSTEFDLRGYNEQFF
TRBV6-5	.	.	TRBJ2-3	TGTGCCAGCAGTTACTCTGGTGAGGATTATACGCAGTATTTT	CASSYSGEDYTQYF
TRBV5-6	.	.	TRBJ1-3	TGTGCCAGCAGCTCCCCGCACCTTCGAAACACCATATATTTT	CASSSPHLRNTIYF
TRBV15	.	.	TRBJ1-4	TGTGCCACCAGCGGAGCGAAGGGGCTCCTTGCAACTAATGAAAAACTGTTTTTT	CATSGAKGLLATNEKLFF
TRBV5-1	.	.	TRBJ2-7	TGCGCCAGCAGGCGAGAGAGCTCCTACGAGCAGTACTTC	CASRRESSYEQYF
TRBV6-5	.	.	TRBJ2-7	TGTGCCAGCAGCGGGAGTACCAGATACGAGCAGTACTTC	CASSGSTRYEQYF
TRBV6-5	.	TRBD2	TRBJ2-1	TGTGCCAGCAGTTATTTCGGGGGAGGGCAGGACGATGAGCAGTTCTTC	CASSYFGGGQDDEQFF
TRBV5-1	once	.	TRBJ2-1	TGCGCCAGCAGCTTGACTACAATGGAGCAGTTCTTC	CASSLTTMEQFF
TRBV19	.	.	TRBJ2-7	TGTGCCAGTAGTATAGGCAGCTACGGGGAGCAGTACTTC	CASSIGSYGEQYF
TRBV29-1	.	.	TRBJ2-1	TGCAGCGTTGTGGTCCGGGACAACTACAATGAGCAGTTCTTC	CSVVVRDNYNEQFF
TRBV7-9	.	.	TRBJ2-1	TGTGCCAGCAGCTCTAACAATGAGCAGTTCTTC	CASSSNNEQFF
TRBV28	once	.	TRBJ1-4	TGTGCCAGCAGTCCGGGGCCTCGGTATGAAAAACTGTTTTTT	CASSPGPRYEKLFF
TRBV7-8	once	.	TRBJ2-3	TGTGCCAGCAGCTTAGGAGACATTACAGATACGCAGTATTTT	CASSLGDITDTQYF
TRBV28	.	TRBD1	TRBJ2-7	TGTGCCAGCAGTTCTGGGACAGGGGTTCTACTCGAGCAGTACTTC	CASSSGTGVLLEQYF
TRBV28	.	.	TRBJ1-4	TGTGCCAGCATCCCAGGTCGGGGGGTGGTCCGCGTTAATGAAAAACTGTTTTTT	CASIPGRGVVRVNEKLFF
TRBV29-1	.	.	TRBJ2-7	TGCAGCGTTGCAGGTGGGACTCTATTTGACGAGCAGTACTTC	CSVAGGTLFDEQYF
TRBV2	.	TRBD1	TRBJ1-1	TGTGCCAGCAGTGCCGGACAGGGGAGGGCTGAAGCTTTCTTT	CASSAGQGRAEAFF
TRBV19	.	.	TRBJ1-5	TGTGCCAGTAGTATTCGGGACAAGAAAAATCAGCCCCAGCATTTT	CASSIRDKKNQPQHF
TRBV2	.	.	TRBJ1-1	TGTGCCAGCAGTGAAGCGAGGGTGGGCACTGAAGCTTTCTTT	CASSEARVGTEAFF
TRBV6-4	.	.	TRBJ2-1	TGTGCCAGCAGTGTAGGGCGGGGTTCCTACAATGAGCAGTTCTTC	CASSVGRGSYNEQFF
TRBV7-9	.	.	TRBJ2-3	TGTGCCAGCAGCTTCGCGGGACTCACAGATACGCAGTATTTT	CASSFAGLTDTQYF
TRBV28	.	TRBD1	TRBJ1-5	TGTGCCAGCAGTTTAGTAGCAGGGGGAGGCAATCAGCCCCAGCATTTT	CASSLVAGGGNQPQHF
TRBV6-5	.	.	TRBJ2-1	TGTGCCAGCGGAATGCCCTACAATGAGCAGTTCTTC	CASGMPYNEQFF
TRBV25-1	.	TRBD2	TRBJ2-1	TGTGCCAGCAGACAAAACGTCAAGCGGGAAGCCGCCTACAATGAGCAGTTCTTC	CASRQNVKREAAYNEQFF
TRBV18	.	TRBD1	TRBJ1-1	TGTGCCAGCTCAGCTCGGGACAGGGAAGGAGAAGCTTTCTTT	CASSARDREGEAFF
TRBV9	.	TRBD1	TRBJ2-1	TGTGCCAGCAGCTTCGCCGGGACAGCTTTCCTAGGCAATGAGCAGTTCTTC	CASSFAGTAFLGNEQFF
TRBV5-4	once	TRBD1	TRBJ2-1	TGTGCCAGCAGCTTGGGTGACAGGGGGCATGAGCAGTTCTTC	CASSLGDRGHEQFF
TRBV6-5	.	TRBD2	TRBJ2-1	TGTGCCAGCAGTTACTCGGGGCTAGCGGTTTACAATGAGCAGTTCTTC	CASSYSGLAVYNEQFF
TRBV6-5	once	.	TRBJ1-1	TGTGCCAGCAGTTATAACAGGGACTACACTGAAGCTTTCTTT	CASSYNRDYTEAFF
TRBV27	.	TRBD1	TRBJ2-7	TGTGCCAGCAGTTTAGGGACAGGGTTCGGCGCCAACGAGCAGTACTTC	CASSLGTGFGANEQYF
TRBV6-5	.	TRBD1	TRBJ1-1	TGTGCCAGCAGTACCGGGACAGACGCTTTCTTT	CASSTGTDAFF